This T cell receptor (beta chain) stems from a study of cytomegalovirus exposure and HLA in healthy donors (dated by TCRdb to 2016 to 2017). About the full investigation: An earlier analysis of roughly 500 of the donors reported 276 Gb of sequence data and approximately 110 million unique TCR beta sequences from about 179 million T cells. An early release covering around 630 HLA-typed donors comprised approximately 290 gigabases of sequencing data and some 79 million unique TCR sequences. Class I and class II HLA loci were covered by the typing at four-digit resolution. Four or five DR-DQ haplotypes were treated as single units for association and clustering because of strong linkage in the cohort. High-throughput TCR immunosequencing, statistical association of individual TCRs with disease status, and machine learning were combined to predict cytomegalovirus infection status. To study patterns of TCR occurrence, a later analysis re-analyzed previously published TCR beta repertoires from hundreds of donors and added high-resolution HLA genotyping. In a later genetic analysis, genome-wide SNP genotypes for about 65% of the 666 donors were used, and that subset was treated as a discovery cohort. In an earlier analysis of a few hundred of the donors, high-throughput TCR beta sequencing was used to judge whether each TCR beta V gene segment behaved as functional or pseudogenic. All discovery cohort repertoires had been generated using a single sequencing platform. Donor age, sex, ethnicity and CMV serostatus were collected together with the repertoire data. The study was designed to test whether signatures of past pathogen exposure could be identified by cataloging public T cell receptors. In the later analysis, no new phenotypic data were used to find candidate immune exposures; instead, reliance was placed on TCR beta sequences and their occurrence across donors. Among some 400 genotyped donors of the cohort, an average of approximately 240,000 unique TCR beta nucleotide sequences were sequenced per donor, roughly 20% of them non-productive. Of the 300 to 500 genotyped donors, approximately 80% were placed in the genetic ancestry cluster associated with self-reported Caucasian donors. The study used immunosequencing to profile the T cell repertoires of approximately 630 subjects and linked those repertoires to cytomegalovirus serostatus. A separate validation cohort of some 130 different subjects was used in addition to the roughly 620-subject first cohort. The number of typed donors differed by locus: about 629-640 for A, B, C, DRB1 and DQB1; some 500 for DQA1; approximately 600 for DPA1; and roughly 470 for DPB1.

This clone was seen at least ten times. Which antigen it targets is not known. No qualities accompany the bases; no much larger clone lies one base away. The cohort comprised 550 to 700 healthy bone marrow donors. All cohort members were sampled while nominally healthy, although unrecorded immune exposures were likely present. The donor was CMV seropositive and belonged to the group of 250 to 300 seropositive cohort members. A peripheral blood sample was collected from each donor, and TCR beta sequencing was performed on peripheral blood mononuclear cells. Genomic DNA extraction from the blood cell samples was performed with the Qiagen DNeasy Blood Extraction Kit. The germline ends are 3 bases apart after V is trimmed by 3 bases and J by 1 base. The CDR3 numbers 13 residues from cysteine through phenylalanine. Only the CDR3 region is kept as DNA, spanning 39 bases read in frame from base 1. Looking up the germline V gene yields CDR1 SNHLY and CDR2 FYNNEI.

Broad study findings and their caveats: Because HLA typing was missing for some donors at each locus, association tests included only the typed subset. The study gave a list of under 200 TCR beta chains associated with cytomegalovirus. In a later genetic analysis, a missense DCLRE1C variant was associated with V-gene and J-gene trimming of TCR beta chains, and the association was replicated in an independent cohort. Linkage disequilibrium might explain the correlated functional status among segregating V segments, but an unknown experimental factor could not be ruled out. The only immune exposure information available for the cohort was CMV serostatus. A later analysis found that TCR association rates varied across HLA loci, with DRB1 alleles showing the most associated TCRs and HLA-C alleles the fewest. Because the 87-base-pair reads could not distinguish some IMGT-functional V segments, including TRBV6-2 and TRBV6-3, those segments were excluded. In an earlier analysis of more than 500 of the donors, most TCR beta V segments appeared in productive rearrangements about 87% or about 30% of the time, broadly matching IMGT annotations. The cohort was sequenced for TCR beta chains only, and without alpha or paired-chain data the features that could be detected were limited. The authors suggested that the approach could potentially be generalized to other disease states and immunological phenotypes. Roughly uniform sequencing depth across donors was assumed in presence/absence analyses, although this assumption may not hold. The earlier analysis of approximately 540 of the donors excluded over 15 rarely observed V segments, including chromosome 9 orphons, because counts were too low. When HLA alleles, especially DR and DQ, strongly co-occurred, attributing TCR associations to individual alleles was difficult. A later analysis found that HLA-associated TCR beta chains were more clonally expanded and had lower generation probabilities than equally common non-associated chains. According to a later genetic analysis, donors in an Asian-associated ancestry cluster had fewer N-insertions in productive TCRs than the roughly 670-donor mean. According to a later analysis, parvovirus B19, influenza, CMV and Epstein-Barr virus appeared linked to several top co-occurrence clusters. A further reported finding was that TCR beta sequences accurately predicted the HLA-A and HLA-B alleles for most subjects in the first cohort. In both the original and validation cohorts, the classifier was reported to diagnose cytomegalovirus status with high specificity and sensitivity. In a later analysis, most CMV-associated TCR beta chains were found to appear HLA-restricted, with HLA associations seemingly driven largely by CMV exposure. At a false discovery rate of 0.05, a later analysis linked 16,951 TCR beta sequences to specific HLA alleles. In vitro tests confirmed that a few of the cytomegalovirus-associated TCR beta chains recognize cytomegalovirus antigens. The sequencing pipeline was judged likely to have produced a cluster of highly shared sequence variants as a technical artifact. Most TCR sequences were observed very rarely across donors, whereas some public TCRs were present in many individuals.

To prepare the library, the immunoSEQ multiplex PCR assay was applied. The multiplex PCR relied on a mix of 60 forward primers for TCR Vbeta segments and 13 reverse primers for TCR Jbeta segments. The CDR3 region of rearranged TCR beta genes was amplified from genomic DNA with a multiplex PCR assay. The amplified TCR beta libraries were sequenced on the Illumina HiSeq System as 87-base-pair reads. Under the source paper's analysis protocol: A later analysis tallied roughly 78 million unique TCR beta chains across the 640 or so repertoires, and about 12 million of those chains were shared by two or more donors. To remove PCR and sequencing errors, raw reads were error-corrected and collapsed into unique sequences using a nearest-neighbor algorithm that merged closely related sequences. Alignment of CDR3 sequences to IMGT reference sequences was used to assign V, D and J gene segments. For a sequence to be retained, at least a six-nucleotide match to both a V gene segment and a J gene segment was required. A rearrangement was called productive if the CDR3 had no stop codons and remained in frame with V and J, and every other rearrangement was called non-productive. CDR3 was defined by IMGT convention, running from the second conserved V-encoded cysteine to the conserved J-encoded phenylalanine. In an earlier analysis of 550 to 650 of the donors, sequences lacking an unambiguous match to a single V gene segment were excluded. An earlier analysis of around 600 of the donors classified V segments as functional when productive rearrangements were above 56.7% and as segregating when the standard deviation between donors was above 5%. A statistical classification framework was built to diagnose cytomegalovirus status from the catalog of TCR beta chain sequences. In a later analysis, TCR nucleotide sequences were compared against IMGT/GENE-DB human TR gene sequences so that V and J genes could be assigned. A later analysis assigned CDR3 sequences and most-parsimonious VDJ recombination scenarios with the TCRdist pipeline. In a later analysis, each TCR beta chain was defined by its CDR3 amino acid sequence together with its V-gene family, and reads without a unique V-gene family were excluded. In a later analysis, fewer than 650 highly shared, low-generation-probability nucleotide sequences were removed to address suspected cross-contamination and a sequencing artifact. A later analysis calculated a clonal expansion index for each public chain from normalized within-repertoire ranks of inferred template counts. A later analysis computed generation probabilities with a VDJ recombination model fitted to out-of-frame rearrangements, and checked the results against IGoR. In a later analysis, TCR-TCR, TCR-HLA and TCR-CMV co-occurrence was scored with hypergeometric tests, and a repertoire-size bias correction was applied to TCR pairs. To estimate false discovery rates, a later analysis permuted the HLA or CMV assignments 20 times. In a later analysis, co-occurring TCRs were grouped using DBSCAN, and TCRdist sequence similarity was added for clustering within HLA-allele-positive subsets. Co-occurrence clustering excluded repertoires with fewer than 30,000 or more than 120,000 public chains, plus five with anomalous nucleotide sharing. The table comes from immuneACCESS by way of TCRdb, which keeps in-frame sequences with V and J called. Part of the clones is missing from these tables; in studies checked, under half for an unresolved V gene and the rest for unknown reasons. The V and J calls and clone size were taken over from that table, and D and trimming were inferred from the DNA. This sample has more than 95,000 clones in its table, and 17% of those were observed once. Clones ranked in the top ten supply approximately 2.6% of the sample.

Recombination connected TRBV2 to TRBJ2-2; the D gene remains uncertain. The sample was PBMCs. This TCR was sampled from a female donor in good health and CMV-seropositive. Here is the DNA: TGTGCCAGCAGTGACGGGAACACCGGGGAGCTGTTTTTT. Translation gives CASSDGNTGELFF.